The sequence of this T cell receptor (beta chain) was determined in a study of cytomegalovirus exposure and HLA in healthy donors. Study findings and constraints: Beyond CMV serostatus, there was no information to go on about immune exposure. Rarity marked most TCR sequences, yet some public TCRs occurred in many donors. Being productive about 87% or about 30% of the time was typical of most TCR beta V segments in an earlier analysis.

Comments on this clone: What it recognizes is unknown.

Germline V lookup: CDR1 MDHEN, CDR2 SYDVKM. CDR3 length equals 14 residues. Trimming took 3 bases from V and 6 from J, leaving 15 bases between them. This PCR relied on a set of 60 Vbeta primers and 13 Jbeta primers. In the authors' workflow: A later analysis counted around 80 million unique TCR beta chains, some 11 million shared. The protocol was immunoSEQ multiplex PCR, while the TCRdb copy is restricted to in-frame clones and leaves out a portion. V, J and clone size were drawn from that table, and D and trimming were deduced from the DNA. The table lists a few hundred thousand clones, roughly 80% of them singletons.

The receptor comes from a girl aged 2 to 9 in good health and CMV-seronegative. The rearrangement joins TRBV28 to TRBJ2-7; D might be TRBD2 (5 bases). The sample taken for sequencing was PBMCs. CDR3 in amino acids: CASSFPPASREQYF. CDR3 bases: TGTGCCAGCAGTTTCCCTCCGGCTAGCCGCGAGCAGTACTTC.